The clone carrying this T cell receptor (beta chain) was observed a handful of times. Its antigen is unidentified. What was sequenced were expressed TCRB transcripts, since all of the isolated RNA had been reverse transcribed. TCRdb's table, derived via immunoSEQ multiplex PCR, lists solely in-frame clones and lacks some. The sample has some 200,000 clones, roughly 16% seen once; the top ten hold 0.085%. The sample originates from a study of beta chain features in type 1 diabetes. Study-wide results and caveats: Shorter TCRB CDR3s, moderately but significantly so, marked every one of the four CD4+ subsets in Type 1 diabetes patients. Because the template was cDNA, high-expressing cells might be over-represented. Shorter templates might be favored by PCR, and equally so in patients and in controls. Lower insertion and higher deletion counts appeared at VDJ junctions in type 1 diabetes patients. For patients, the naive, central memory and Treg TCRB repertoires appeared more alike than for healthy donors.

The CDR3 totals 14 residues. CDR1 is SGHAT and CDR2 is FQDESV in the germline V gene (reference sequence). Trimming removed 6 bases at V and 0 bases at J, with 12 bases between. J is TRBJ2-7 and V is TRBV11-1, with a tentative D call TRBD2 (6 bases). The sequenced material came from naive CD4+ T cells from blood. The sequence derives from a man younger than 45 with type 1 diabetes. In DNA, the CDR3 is TGTGCCAGCAGATTGACTAGGAGCTCCTACGAGCAGTACTTC. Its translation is CASRLTRSSYEQYF.